This T cell receptor (beta chain) was identified in a study of Graves' ophthalmopathy and Graves' hyperthyroidism. This clonotype was seen at least ten times. Its specificity is not known. General observations from the study: A 13-signature model separated ophthalmopathy from stable hyperthyroidism, about 88% sensitivity, roughly 81% specificity.

As the template, RNA transcripts were used to amplify TCR beta CDR3 regions. The workflow started with a first-round RT-PCR run with HTBI primers and then moved on to a second-round multiplex PCR. TCRdb re-called the multiplex PCR reads through MiXCR, storing one row per CDR3 protein. The data contain 200,000 to 300,000 distinct CDR3 sequences, roughly 50% of them singletons. The CDR3 is made up of 14 amino acids. Germline assignment: CDR1 SQVTM and CDR2 ANQGSEA. V gave up 4 bases and J gave up 0 bases, with 10 bases separating them. Sequencing was done on a sample of peripheral blood. V gene TRBV29-1 combines with J gene TRBJ1-5; D call uncertain. The receptor comes from an adult man with Graves' ophthalmopathy. CDR3 residues: CSVAGLNSNQPQHF. The CDR3 DNA reads TGCAGCGTTGCCGGACTAAATAGCAATCAGCCCCAGCATTTT. The variable domain in full, with the rest retrieved from reference TRBV29-1 and TRBJ1-5, is SAVISQKPSRDICQRGTSLTIQCQVDSQVTMMFWYRQQPGQSLTLIATANQGSEATYESGFVIDKFPISRPNLTFSTLTVSNMSPEDSSIYLCSVAGLNSNQPQHFGDGTRLSIL.